The 25 T cell receptor beta chains listed next were all sequenced from one sample in a study of blood T cell repertoires in COVID-19. Profiling relied on immunoSEQ multiplex PCR, and the TCRdb table lists in-frame clones only, not all of them. The sample lists 250,000 to 300,000 clones, about nine tenths occurring once. The sample was PBMCs or T cells enriched from blood (not recorded which). The receptors stem from a human donor in a cohort exposed to, infected with or recovered from COVID-19 (not recorded which). The donor label of this sample is uncertain.

This clone was recorded once. The J gene is TRBJ2-7, the V gene TRBV21-1; the listed D gene, TRBD2, was not tested against the DNA. TRBV21-1 represents a pseudogene. The CDR3 consists of 15 residues. Here the CDR3 DNA reads TGTGCCAGCAGCAAAGAGTGGAGGGCCGCCTACGAGCAGTACTTC. It is translated as CASSKEWRAAYEQYF.

This clone was detected a few times. This chain links TRBV6-5 with TRBJ1-2, with 7 positions matching TRBD1. This CDR3 spans 13 amino acids. J lost 1 base, V lost 5 bases, and 1 base had no gene match. CDR1 is MNHEY and CDR2 is SVGAGI in the germline V gene. DNA for the CDR3: TGTGCCAGCAGTCGGGACAGTAACTATGGCTACACCTTC. As protein: CASSRDSNYGYTF.

This clone was picked up one time. CDR3 loop: CASRTGDSYGYTF. In nucleotides, the CDR3 is TGTGCCAGCAGGACAGGGGACTCTTATGGCTACACCTTC. The chain joins TRBV2 to TRBJ1-2; the match to TRBD1 covers 8 bases. Trimming at V came to 6 bases and at J to 5 bases, leaving 5 bases not matched to a gene. The CDR3 consists of 13 residues. Germline V lookup: CDR1 SNHLY, CDR2 FYNNEI.

J is TRBJ2-5 and V is TRBV5-1; TRBD1 agrees at 7 bases. V lost 3 bases and J lost 1; bases outside the gene matches: 9. The germline gives CDR1 SGHRS, CDR2 YFSETQ. There are 16 residues in the CDR3. The CDR3 bases are TGCGCCAGCAGCTCTACGACAGGGTCAGGCCAAGAGACCCAGTACTTC. Encoded protein: CASSSTTGSGQETQYF.

This chain links TRBV15 with TRBJ1-1; possible D gene TRBD1, 5 bases. Germline values: CDR1 LNHNV, CDR2 YYDKDF (reference sequence). V lost 5 bases, J lost 0 bases, and 16 bases lay in between. The CDR3 is 16 amino acids. DNA for the CDR3: TGTGCCACCAGCCCCCGGCCAGGGTTAATGAACACTGAAGCTTTCTTT. Translation: CATSPRPGLMNTEAFF.

The chain couples TRBV7-8 to TRBJ1-2; possibly TRBD1 for D (5 bases). CDR3 size: 17 residues. Germline CDR1 and CDR2: SGHVS and FQNEAQ. Trimming pared 1 base from V and 0 bases from J, leaving 15 bases between. CDR3 residues: CASSLGAGLIANYGYTF. CDR3 in DNA: TGTGCCAGCAGCTTAGGGGCAGGGCTGATAGCTAACTATGGCTACACCTTC.

The chain is built from TRBV6-2 or TRBV6-3 and TRBJ1-1; D gene unclear. Germline CDR1 and CDR2: MNHEY and SVGEGT. V shed 1 base and J shed 4 bases, with 10 bases lying between them. This CDR3 comprises 14 residues. CDR3 residues: CASSYLELPTEAFF. The CDR3, as DNA: TGTGCCAGCAGTTACTTGGAGCTTCCCACTGAAGCTTTCTTT.

This chain links TRBV30 with TRBJ1-2; tentative D call: TRBD1 (6 bases). Germline CDR1 GTSNPN, CDR2 SVGIG (reference sequence). V lost 4 bases to trimming and J lost 5 bases, with 11 bases between them. CDR3 length equals 12 residues. The CDR3 coding sequence is TGTGCCTGGACTGGACAGATATATGGCTACACCTTC. Translation: CAWTGQIYGYTF. The whole variable domain, filled in from reference TRBV30 and TRBJ1-2, reads SQTIHQWPATLVQPVGSPLSLECTVEGTSNPNLYWYRQAAGRGLQLLFYSVGIGQISSEVPQNLSASRPQDRQFILSSKKLLLSDSGFYLCAWTGQIYGYTFGSGTRLTVV.

V is TRBV5-1 and J is TRBJ2-5; D is possibly TRBD2 (7 bases). CDR1 is SGHRS and CDR2 is YFSETQ in the germline V gene. The CDR3 sequence is 16 residues long. The V and J ends lost 2 bases and 1 base respectively, with 15 bases between them. CDR3 sequence: CASSLSVRGPQETQYF. The CDR3 bases are TGCGCCAGCAGCTTATCGGTGCGGGGGCCCCAAGAGACCCAGTACTTC.

The chain has TRBV7-3 and TRBJ2-1; D unclear. Trimming pared 5 bases from V and 2 bases from J, leaving 13 bases between. CDR3 length: 15 residues. Germline loops: CDR1 SGHTA, CDR2 FQGTGA. The CDR3 region has the DNA TGTGCCAGCAGCCCTCCCAACAGACCCTACAATGAGCAGTTCTTC. This gives the protein CASSPPNRPYNEQFF.

The chain links TRBV2 to TRBJ1-1; TRBD1 aligns across 11 bases. V shed 6 bases and J 5 bases; nucleotides not matched to a gene: 8. CDR1 and CDR2 (germline): SNHLY, FYNNEI. The CDR3 is made up of 15 amino acids. The CDR3 nucleotides read TGTGCCAGCAGCGTTCGGACAGGGGGCGGAACTGAAGCTTTCTTT. Translated: CASSVRTGGGTEAFF.

The V gene is TRBV11-2, the J gene TRBJ1-4, with D unclear. The CDR3 covers 12 residues. Germline V CDR1 and CDR2: SGHAT, FQNNGV. Trimming cost V 2 bases and J 7 bases, with 5 bases left between them. The DNA for the CDR3 is TGTGCCAGCAGCTTAACGGGTGAAAAACTGTTTTTT. It translates to CASSLTGEKLFF.

The chain joins TRBV28 to TRBJ2-2; 10 nucleotides align to TRBD1. V lost 5 bases and J lost 4; bases outside the gene matches: 7. The CDR3 runs to 16 residues. CDR1 and CDR2 (germline): MDHEN, SYDVKM. This CDR3 is CASSARRTGGTGELFF. CDR3 DNA sequence: TGTGCCAGCAGTGCCCGCCGGACAGGGGGCACCGGGGAGCTGTTTTTT.

V and J are TRBV24-1 and TRBJ2-1, with a possible D match to TRBD1 (6 bases). V lost 5 bases and J 3 bases, leaving 19 bases between the germline ends. The CDR3 spans 17 residues. CDR1 and CDR2 from the germline V gene are KGHDR and SFDVKD. For the CDR3, the DNA is TGTGCCACCAGTGGGCTAACCGGGACACACCTCTACAATGAGCAGTTCTTC. This translates into CATSGLTGTHLYNEQFF.

The chain couples TRBV24-1 to TRBJ1-2; no reliable D call. Trimming removed 6 bases from V and 0 bases from J, with 10 bases in between. Per germline, CDR1 KGHDR and CDR2 SFDVKD. The CDR3 runs 14 residues. CDR3 nucleotide sequence: TGTGCCACCAGTACACGATATGCTAACTATGGCTACACCTTC. As protein: CATSTRYANYGYTF.

The CDR3 loop is CASSIDIGGFYEQYF. The DNA of the CDR3 is TGTGCCAGTAGTATAGATATTGGAGGGTTCTACGAGCAGTACTTC. The chain employs TRBV19 and TRBJ2-7, with D tentatively TRBD2 (6 bases). The V gene lost 0 bases and the J gene lost 3 bases, with 12 bases spanning the gap. The CDR3 has 15 residues. Germline CDR1 reads LNHDA; CDR2 reads SQIVND (reference sequence).

This chain joins TRBV19 and TRBJ2-1; 11 bases line up with TRBD2. Per the germline V gene, CDR1 is LNHDA and CDR2 is SQIVND (reference sequence). V gave up 5 bases and J gave up 0 bases; unmatched junction bases: 18. This CDR3 has 21 amino acids. The CDR3, as DNA: TGTGCCAGTAGTCCCTCCTCTATTCTAGCGGGGGGCTGGAGCTCCTACAATGAGCAGTTCTTC. It encodes CASSPSSILAGGWSSYNEQFF.

The chain uses TRBV29-1 and TRBJ2-1, with 10 bases fitting TRBD1. The length of the CDR3 is 15 residues. Germline V gives CDR1 SQVTM, CDR2 ANQGSEA. V gave up 4 bases and J gave up 5 bases; unmatched junction bases: 8. CDR3: CSVGKAGTGDNEQFF. CDR3 in DNA: TGCAGCGTTGGAAAGGCTGGGACAGGGGACAATGAGCAGTTCTTC.

The J gene is TRBJ2-2, the V gene TRBV5-1; TRBD2 might be the D (5 bases). The V end was cut by 5 bases, the J end by 3 bases, with 11 bases between. Germline V lookup: CDR1 SGHRS, CDR2 YFSETQ. This CDR3 comprises 14 residues. The CDR3 region is CASRKGEDTGELFF. CDR3 nucleotides: TGCGCCAGCAGGAAGGGAGAGGACACCGGGGAGCTGTTTTTT.

The chain couples TRBV10-3 to TRBJ2-3; 15 bases are a match to TRBD2. This CDR3 has 18 residues. The V and J ends lost 2 bases and 0 bases, in that order; junction bases with no gene match: 3. From germline, CDR1 is ENHRY and CDR2 SYGVKD. The CDR3 region is CAISEGLAGGSSTDTQYF. CDR3 sequence (DNA): TGTGCCATCAGTGAGGGACTAGCGGGGGGGTCGAGCACAGATACGCAGTATTTT.

This rearrangement joins TRBV5-1 to TRBJ2-7; D might be TRBD1 (6 bases). V was cut by 0 bases and J by 3 bases, with 7 bases left in between. Germline V gene lookup returns CDR1 SGHRS and CDR2 YFSETQ. The CDR3 length is 13 residues. Written as DNA, the CDR3 is TGCGCCAGCAGCTTGGAACAGGGCTACGAGCAGTACTTC. Translating gives CASSLEQGYEQYF.

This rearrangement joins TRBV30 to TRBJ1-6; D is uncertain. The CDR3 has 17 amino acids. Per the germline V gene, CDR1 is GTSNPN and CDR2 is SVGIG (reference sequence). Trimming took 5 bases from V and 0 from J, leaving 17 bases between them. The CDR3 is CAWRLWRPSSYNSPLHF. CDR3 sequence (DNA): TGTGCCTGGCGTTTATGGAGGCCGAGCTCCTATAATTCACCCCTCCACTTT.

The rearrangement uses TRBV6-5 and TRBJ1-1, with TRBD1 identical over 7 bases. CDR3 length: 11 residues. Germline V gene lookup returns CDR1 MNHEY and CDR2 SVGAGI. V gave up 8 bases and J gave up 7 bases; unmatched junction bases: 4. The CDR3 coding sequence is TGTGCCAGCTACGACAGGGTTGAAGCTTTCTTT. It yields the protein CASYDRVEAFF.

J is TRBJ1-5 and V is TRBV24-1, with no clear D. The germline V gene has CDR1 KGHDR and CDR2 SFDVKD. Trimming pared 4 bases from V and 9 bases from J, leaving 15 bases between. There are 14 residues in the CDR3. The CDR3 spells CATSDIGMVWPQHF. CDR3 DNA: TGTGCCACCAGTGACATCGGGATGGTCTGGCCCCAGCATTTT.

The chain combines TRBV30 with TRBJ1-4, with 7 bases matching TRBD1. The V gene end was trimmed by 3 bases and the J gene end by 0 bases; junction bases not matched to a gene: 7. This CDR3 contains 16 residues. Germline CDR1 GTSNPN, CDR2 SVGIG (reference sequence). CDR3 nucleotides: TGTGCCTGGAGCAGGGGGATCTCCGCAACTAATGAAAAACTGTTTTTT. It encodes CAWSRGISATNEKLFF.